These 4 T cell receptor beta chains were all obtained from the same sample, sequenced in a study of T cells in Graves' hyperthyroidism and ophthalmopathy. RNA transcripts were the template for amplifying TCR beta CDR3 regions. The study used the HTBI primer set for a first-round RT-PCR of the TCR CDR3. From the multiplex PCR reads, TCRdb called clonotypes with MiXCR, one entry per CDR3 protein. The sample yields a few hundred thousand distinct CDR3 sequences, roughly 50% seen once. Material: peripheral blood or thyroid tissue (not recorded which). These receptors all come from a woman aged 18-29 years with Graves' hyperthyroidism.

At least ten counts were recorded for this clonotype. V usage is TRBV5-6 and J usage is TRBJ2-5, with D unclear. Germline V CDR1 and CDR2: SGHDT, YYEEEE. The V end lost 2 bases, the J end lost 2 bases, and 13 bases lay between the germline ends. The CDR3 has 15 amino acids. The CDR3 sequence: CASSFWVTVQETQYF. The CDR3 region has the DNA TGTGCCAGCAGCTTCTGGGTTACAGTACAAGAGACCCAGTACTTC.

The V gene is TRBV10-3, the J gene TRBJ2-7; D gene ambiguous. V was shortened by 10 bases and J by 4 bases, with 17 bases between the two germline ends. Germline CDR1 and CDR2: ENHRY and SYGVKD. There are 13 residues in the CDR3. The CDR3 DNA follows: TGTGCCACTGCCTTAAATGAGCAGTACGAGCAGTACTTC. Its protein is CATALNEQYEQYF.

Points on this clonotype: A read error may explain this, as a much larger clone is one base away. The chain joins TRBV7-9 to TRBJ2-7, with D uncertain. The CDR3 runs 14 residues. CDR1 SEHNR and CDR2 FQNEAQ come from the germline V gene (reference sequence). For the CDR3, the DNA is TGTGCCGGCAGCCCACGGGTGGGATGTTGCAAGCAGTACTTC. This encodes CAGSPRVGCCKQYF.

The chain recombines TRBV6-2 or TRBV6-3 with TRBJ2-7; 12 bases match TRBD2. V gave up 7 bases and J gave up 3 bases; unmatched junction bases: 7. Looked up from germline, CDR1 is MNHEY and CDR2 is SVGEGT. The CDR3 sequence is 15 residues long. This chain's CDR3 is CASKLTSGSVYEQYF. In DNA form, the CDR3 reads TGTGCCAGCAAATTGACTAGCGGGAGCGTCTACGAGCAGTACTTC.